This T cell receptor beta chain was captured by sequencing in a study of blood T cell repertoires in COVID-19. About the study: T cells, B-cell-depleted T cells, or PBMCs supplied cDNA or gDNA.

Source study methods: The authors estimated nucleated cell counts from reference gene primer amplification. TCRdb's table, derived via immunoSEQ multiplex PCR, lists solely in-frame clones and lacks some. D and trimming were read from the DNA, whereas the V and J calls and clone size are those reported in that table. The sample includes 120,000 to 150,000 clones, approximately 86% seen only once; the top ten take over 0.75%. This CDR3 has 15 residues. The germline V gene has CDR1 GTSNPN and CDR2 SVGIG (reference sequence). V was pared by 4 bases and J by 3 bases, with 16 bases between. The V gene is TRBV30, the J gene TRBJ2-1; a possible D gene is TRBD1 (6 bases). The source material was peripheral blood. The receptor was derived from a woman aged 45-60 years with acute or convalescent COVID-19. CDR3 protein: CAWTVTGNSYNEQFF. Written as DNA, the CDR3 is TGTGCCTGGACGGTCACAGGGAATAGCTACAATGAGCAGTTCTTC.